A single sample is the source of the 14 T cell receptor beta chains below, sequenced in a study of human T cells and chemical hapten exposure. As to time point: patch test 1, 2 weeks after DPC sensitization. Treatment meaning: therapeutic diphenylcyclopropenone sensitization with weekly scalp DPC. MiXCR, run by TCRdb on the RACE reads, gives a single entry per CDR3 protein. The profile shows some 180,000 distinct CDR3 sequences, under 25% of them singletons. The material was whole blood, obtained in connection with sensitization to the hapten diphenylcyclopropenone (DPC). These receptors originate from a woman aged 50 to 60 with alopecia areata. Some clones in this sample may be carry-over from other donors' samples.

This clonotype was seen only a few times. CDR3 sequence: CASSRDAFSGELFF. The CDR3 region has the DNA TGTGCCAGCAGCCGGGACGCTTTTTCCGGGGAGCTGTTTTTT. The chain carries TRBV7-2 and TRBJ2-2; D possibly uses TRBD1 or TRBD2 (5 bases each). Germline V gene sequence: CDR1 SGHTA, CDR2 FQGNSA. With 5 bases removed from V and 6 bases from J, the gap between germline ends came to 13 bases. CDR3 size: 14 residues. The whole variable domain, remainder taken from reference TRBV7-2 and TRBJ2-2, is GAGVSQSPSNKVTEKGKDVELRCDPISGHTALYWYRQSLGQGLEFLIYFQGNSAPDKSGLPSDRFSAERTGGSVSTLTIQRTQQEDSAVYLCASSRDAFSGELFFGEGSRLTVL.

The V gene is TRBV5-1, the J gene TRBJ2-1; D possibly corresponds to TRBD2 (6 bases). The germline CDR1 and CDR2 sequences are SGHRS and YFSETQ. The V end was cut by 1 base, the J end by 1 base, with 9 bases between. The CDR3 has 15 amino acids. CDR3 in amino acids: CASSLRLASYNEQFF. CDR3 sequence (DNA): TGCGCCAGCAGCTTGAGGCTAGCGTCCTACAATGAGCAGTTCTTC.

In its sample, this clonotype was seen a few times. The chain has TRBV20-1 and TRBJ1-5; D gene unclear. Germline assignment: CDR1 DFQATT and CDR2 SNEGSKA (reference sequence). The V end was cut by 3 bases, the J end by 4 bases, with 7 bases between. The CDR3 length is 12 residues. CDR3 bases: TGCAGTGCTAGGAAGAGTAATCAGCCCCAGCATTTT. Its translation: CSARKSNQPQHF.

The chain has TRBV12-3 or TRBV12-4 and TRBJ2-3; 7 nucleotides match TRBD2. V trimming: 7 bases; J trimming: 4 bases; junction bases outside the gene matches: 11. The CDR3 has 15 amino acids. This CDR3 reads CASTPHRGGADTQYF. The CDR3 bases are TGTGCCAGCACCCCCCACCGGGGAGGGGCAGATACGCAGTATTTT.

This clonotype was detected a few times. This chain uses TRBV29-1 with TRBJ1-3; D is uncertain. V was clipped by 7 bases and J by 1 base, with 11 bases between them. Germline-derived CDR1 and CDR2 are SQVTM and ANQGSEA. CDR3 size: 13 residues. For the CDR3, the DNA is TGCAGCGCCGACGGAATTTCTGGAAACACCATATATTTT. Protein: CSADGISGNTIYF.

This clonotype came up a few times. The chain is built from TRBV20-1 and TRBJ1-6; D ambiguous. V lost 3 bases and J lost 7, with 10 bases in between. The CDR3 consists of 13 residues. The germline gives CDR1 DFQATT, CDR2 SNEGSKA (reference sequence). The CDR3 loop is CSASPSGNSPLHF. The CDR3 bases are TGCAGTGCTAGCCCTAGCGGGAATTCACCCCTCCACTTT.

The rearrangement links TRBV7-8 to TRBJ2-7; the D gene is possibly TRBD1 (5 bases). Germline V CDR1 and CDR2: SGHVS, FQNEAQ. The CDR3 length is 12 residues. V dropped 4 bases and J dropped 5 bases, with 9 bases sitting between them. The CDR3 DNA sequence: TGTGCCAGCAGCTCGCTAGGGGACGAGCAGTACTTC. Translation gives CASSSLGDEQYF. The complete variable domain, with remaining parts taken from reference TRBV7-8 and TRBJ2-7, reads GAGVSQSPRYKVAKRGQDVALRCDPISGHVSLFWYQQALGQGPEFLTYFQNEAQLDKSGLPSDRFFAERPEGSVSTLKIQRTQQEDSAVYLCASSSLGDEQYFGPGTRLTVT.

The chain is built from TRBV7-3 and TRBJ2-3; TRBD1 matches 7 bases. V lost 5 bases and J lost 8; bases outside the gene matches: 10. Germline CDR1 and CDR2: SGHTA and FQGTGA. CDR3 length: 14 amino acids. CDR3 DNA: TGTGCCAGCAGCGGATCTCCAGGACAGGTTACGCAGTATTTT. As protein: CASSGSPGQVTQYF.

The chain couples TRBV29-1 to TRBJ1-2, with D possibly being TRBD1 (5 bases). The CDR3 covers 14 residues. V lost 4 bases and J lost 4, with 16 bases in between. The V gene's germline CDR1 is SQVTM and CDR2 ANQGSEA. Here the CDR3 reads CSVVEGPAGYGYTF. CDR3 DNA: TGCAGCGTTGTCGAGGGACCAGCAGGCTATGGCTACACCTTC.

This clonotype has more than one count but fewer than ten. This rearrangement joins TRBV29-1 to TRBJ2-5; D remains unclear. The V gene's germline CDR1 is SQVTM and CDR2 ANQGSEA. V was cut by 4 bases and J by 5 bases, with 8 bases left in between. The CDR3 runs to 11 residues. DNA for the CDR3: TGCAGCGTTGGGACGTCCGAGACCCAGTACTTC. Its protein is CSVGTSETQYF.

The chain links TRBV2 to TRBJ2-5; 8 bases map to TRBD1. The germline V gene encodes CDR1 SNHLY and CDR2 FYNNEI. The CDR3 contains 14 residues. The V gene end was trimmed by 11 bases and the J gene end by 3 bases; junction bases not matched to a gene: 11. CDR3: CARQGQVGEETQYF. The CDR3 DNA sequence: TGTGCCCGTCAGGGACAGGTGGGAGAAGAGACCCAGTACTTC.

This clonotype showed up just a few times. The chain recombines TRBV7-9 with TRBJ2-7; D is possibly TRBD1 (5 bases). Germline V lookup: CDR1 SEHNR, CDR2 FQNEAQ (reference sequence). With 0 bases removed from V and 2 bases from J, the gap between germline ends came to 11 bases. CDR3 length equals 15 residues. The CDR3 sequence is CASSLALDNPYEQYF. The CDR3 DNA follows: TGTGCCAGCAGCTTAGCTCTGGACAACCCCTACGAGCAGTACTTC.

This clonotype occurred many times. This rearrangement joins TRBV29-1 to TRBJ2-5, with D possibly being TRBD1 (5 bases). The ends were cut back, 8 bases at V and 5 bases at J, with 18 bases in the middle. Germline CDR1 reads SQVTM; CDR2 reads ANQGSEA. CDR3 length: 13 residues. CDR3 sequence reads: CSIRTSGKETQYF. DNA for the CDR3: TGCAGCATAAGGACATCAGGGAAGGAGACCCAGTACTTC.

This chain connects TRBV20-1 to TRBJ1-1; possible D gene TRBD1, 6 bases. V lost 1 base, J lost 8 bases, and 17 bases lay in between. This CDR3 has 14 residues. Germline assignment: CDR1 DFQATT and CDR2 SNEGSKA (reference sequence). CDR3 DNA: TGCAGTGCTAGAGTTCACGGGACACTCGGCGAAGCTTTCTTT. Its translation is CSARVHGTLGEAFF.